The 3 T cell receptor beta chains below all came from one sample that was sequenced in a study of graft-versus-host responses after intestinal transplantation. Sequenced by immunoSEQ multiplex PCR; TCRdb stores in-frame clones only, minus some. The sample holds more than 65,000 clones, 85% to 90% seen once. These receptors lack a known antigen. The source was unstimulated CD4+ T cells sorted from spleen or lymph node cells, collected before intestinal transplant. These receptor sequences come from a human donor who received an intestinal transplant.

This chain uses TRBV6-1 with TRBJ2-7, with D maybe TRBD1 (6 bases). Germline lookup yields CDR1 MNHNS and CDR2 SASEGT. The CDR3 has 12 residues. V was trimmed by 11 bases and J by 2 bases, leaving 13 bases between them. CDR3 sequence: CAVGQGPYEQYF. CDR3 nucleotide sequence: TGTGCCGTGGGGCAGGGGCCCTACGAGCAGTACTTC.

This clone was recorded a few times. The rearrangement joins TRBV28 to TRBJ2-4, with 13 bases fitting TRBD2. From germline, CDR1 is MDHEN and CDR2 SYDVKM. This CDR3 has 18 amino acids. Trimming took 6 bases from V and 2 from J; bases not matched to a gene: 10. DNA of the CDR3: TGTGCCAGCAGATCGGGGACTAGCGGGATGGGGTCCAAAAACATTCAGTACTTC. Amino acid sequence: CASRSGTSGMGSKNIQYF. Full variable domain (outside the CDR3, taken from reference TRBV28 and TRBJ2-4): DVKVTQSSRYLVKRTGEKVFLECVQDMDHENMFWYRQDPGLGLRLIYFSYDVKMKEKGDIPEGYSVSREKKERFSLILESASTNQTSMYLCASRSGTSGMGSKNIQYFGAGTRLSVL.

The sample holds one count of this clone. This chain connects TRBV5-1 to TRBJ1-4; D gene ambiguous. V lost 3 bases to trimming and J lost 8 bases, with 14 bases between them. This CDR3 contains 14 residues. Germline V CDR1 and CDR2: SGHRS, YFSETQ. CDR3 sequence reads: CASSSPGAGEKLFF. DNA for the CDR3: TGCGCCAGCAGCTCCCCGGGAGCGGGAGAAAAACTGTTTTTT. The variable domain in full, with the rest retrieved from reference TRBV5-1 and TRBJ1-4, is KAGVTQTPRYLIKTRGQQVTLSCSPISGHRSVSWYQQTPGQGLQFLFEYFSETQRNKGNFPGRFSGRQFSNSRSEMNVSTLELGDSALYLCASSSPGAGEKLFFGSGTQLSVL.